These 24 T cell receptor beta chains came from one sample sequenced in a study of blood T cell repertoires in COVID-19. Some clones are missing from TCRdb's copy, which holds only in-frame ones; the method was immunoSEQ multiplex PCR. The sample yields about 230,000 clones, nearly 90% seen once. The specimen was PBMCs or T cells enriched from blood (not recorded which). Receptors originate from a woman aged 25 to 39 with acute COVID-19.

The chain joins TRBV7-9 to TRBJ2-1; possibly TRBD2 for D (7 bases). Trimming removed 1 base from V and 4 bases from J, with 14 bases in between. CDR1 and CDR2 (germline): SEHNR, FQNEAQ (reference sequence). The CDR3 totals 16 residues. CDR3 in amino acids: CASSLVVGGPYNEQFF. CDR3 nucleotide sequence: TGTGCCAGCAGCTTAGTGGTGGGGGGGCCTTACAATGAGCAGTTCTTC.

This clone was recorded once. The V call is TRBV11-2, the J call TRBJ2-3; D remains ambiguous. There are 12 residues in the CDR3. Germline V lookup: CDR1 SGHAT, CDR2 FQNNGV. Trimming removed 4 bases at V and 4 bases at J, with 6 bases between. The CDR3 loop reads CASSSYPDTQYF. CDR3 bases: TGTGCCAGCAGCTCTTATCCAGATACGCAGTATTTT.

The chain is built from TRBV24-1 and TRBJ2-3; 7 nucleotides align to TRBD2. This CDR3 region has 15 residues. J gave up 7 bases and V 4 bases, and 10 bases lay outside the gene matches. Germline loops: CDR1 KGHDR, CDR2 SFDVKD. The CDR3: CATSEAGDAVNTQYF. The CDR3 nucleotides are TGTGCCACCAGTGAGGCGGGGGACGCCGTAAATACGCAGTATTTT.

Only a few counts were recorded for this clone. The J gene is TRBJ2-1, the V gene TRBV19; 7 bases map to TRBD1. Looked up from germline, CDR1 is LNHDA and CDR2 is SQIVND (reference sequence). With V trimmed by 0 bases and J by 0 bases, 2 bases remained unmatched. The length of the CDR3 is 16 residues. The CDR3 protein is CASSIEGTVSYNEQFF. In nucleotides, the CDR3 is TGTGCCAGTAGTATAGAAGGGACAGTCTCCTACAATGAGCAGTTCTTC.

The rearrangement joins TRBV19 to TRBJ2-5; 9 bases are a match to TRBD1. V shed 4 bases, J shed 5 bases, and the junction held 11 bases outside the gene matches. Looked up from germline, CDR1 is LNHDA and CDR2 is SQIVND (reference sequence). The CDR3 loop spans 16 amino acids. This CDR3 reads CASSRGWGQGEETQYF. As DNA, the CDR3 is TGTGCCAGTAGTAGAGGTTGGGGACAGGGAGAGGAGACCCAGTACTTC.

This chain connects TRBV6-2 or TRBV6-3 to TRBJ1-5, with 7 positions matching TRBD1. Germline V lookup: CDR1 MNHEY, CDR2 SVGEGT. There are 18 residues in the CDR3. V shed 2 bases, J shed 0 bases, and the junction held 10 bases outside the gene matches. The CDR3 coding sequence is TGTGCCAGCAGTTACGAGACAGGGTCGGGTCATAGCAATCAGCCCCAGCATTTT. Its translation is CASSYETGSGHSNQPQHF.

The chain has TRBV7-3 and TRBJ2-3; D is perhaps TRBD1 (5 bases). Per the germline V gene, CDR1 is SGHTA and CDR2 is FQGTGA. The CDR3 is 14 residues long. The V and J ends lost 5 bases and 1 base respectively, with 10 bases between them. The CDR3 spells CASSLGVGTDTQYF. The CDR3 DNA reads TGTGCCAGCAGCCTAGGGGTGGGCACAGATACGCAGTATTTT.

This chain links TRBV19 with TRBJ1-4; 7 nucleotides line up with TRBD1. Trimming removed 5 bases from V and 8 bases from J; junction bases left unmatched: 14. CDR1 is LNHDA, CDR2 SQIVND, per germline (reference sequence). The CDR3 totals 16 residues. CDR3 residues: CASSAAHRGLREKLFF. CDR3 DNA sequence: TGTGCCAGTAGTGCCGCTCACAGGGGCCTGAGGGAAAAACTGTTTTTT.

This chain links TRBV28 with TRBJ2-1, with D unclear. The CDR3 sequence is 15 residues long. Trimming took off 5 bases at V and 0 bases at J, with 11 bases between the two ends. Germline V gene data show CDR1 as MDHEN and CDR2 as SYDVKM. CDR3 in DNA: TGTGCCAGCAGTCTCGGAGTGGACTCCTACAATGAGCAGTTCTTC. Protein product: CASSLGVDSYNEQFF.

The V and J genes are TRBV7-2 and TRBJ1-5, with D perhaps TRBD1 (6 bases). The CDR3 sequence is 14 residues long. CDR1 and CDR2 (germline): SGHTA, FQGNSA. Between the trimmed V and J ends, which lost 5 bases and 4 bases, there was a span of 12 bases. CDR3 DNA: TGTGCCAGCAGCCCGGGAAGGGGGAATCAGCCCCAGCATTTT. This translates into CASSPGRGNQPQHF. Using reference TRBV7-2 and TRBJ1-5 for the parts outside the CDR3, the full variable domain is GAGVSQSPSNKVTEKGKDVELRCDPISGHTALYWYRQSLGQGLEFLIYFQGNSAPDKSGLPSDRFSAERTGGSVSTLTIQRTQQEDSAVYLCASSPGRGNQPQHFGDGTRLSIL.

CDR3 bases: TGTGCCAGCAGCGTGAGACAGGATAAGGCTGAAGCTTTCTTT. Translation: CASSVRQDKAEAFF. The rearrangement links TRBV9 to TRBJ1-1; D perhaps matches TRBD1 (6 bases). The V gene's germline CDR1 is SGDLS and CDR2 YYNGEE. The V end lost 2 bases, the J end lost 6 bases, and 14 bases lay between the germline ends. CDR3 length: 14 amino acids.

This clone appeared once. The chain recombines TRBV10-3 with TRBJ1-3; weak D call: TRBD1 (5 bases). CDR1 is ENHRY, CDR2 SYGVKD, per germline. Between the trimmed V and J ends, which lost 3 bases and 0 bases, there was a span of 27 bases. The CDR3 loop spans 21 amino acids. Written as DNA, the CDR3 is TGTGCCATCAGTGATCTACTACGGGGGACGCGGCTTCCGGCCTCTGGAAACACCATATATTTT. It specifies CAISDLLRGTRLPASGNTIYF.

The count of this clone is one. The chain joins TRBV28 to TRBJ1-1; TRBD1 agrees at 7 bases. The CDR3 sequence is 14 residues long. V trimming: 3 bases; J trimming: 4 bases; junction bases outside the gene matches: 5. CDR1 is MDHEN, CDR2 SYDVKM, per germline. The CDR3: CASSFLQGSTEAFF. For the CDR3, the DNA is TGTGCCAGCAGTTTTTTACAGGGGAGCACTGAAGCTTTCTTT.

V gene TRBV7-8 combines with J gene TRBJ2-7; D is perhaps TRBD2 (5 bases). The germline V and J ends were trimmed by 1 base and 3 bases, with 16 bases remaining between them. The germline CDR1 and CDR2 sequences are SGHVS and FQNEAQ. This CDR3 comprises 16 residues. The CDR3 DNA reads TGTGCCAGCAGCTTAGGACGTTCGGACTCGCACTACGAGCAGTACTTC. This gives the protein CASSLGRSDSHYEQYF.

The chain has TRBV7-2 and TRBJ1-4, with TRBD1 as a possible D gene (5 bases). The CDR3 runs to 15 residues. Between the trimmed V and J ends, which lost 4 bases and 6 bases, there was a span of 15 bases. Per germline, CDR1 SGHTA and CDR2 FQGNSA. The CDR3 loop is CASSSTSGTYEKLFF. In DNA, the CDR3 is TGTGCCAGCAGCTCCACCAGCGGGACGTATGAAAAACTGTTTTTT.

V and J are TRBV19 and TRBJ2-7; unclear D gene. The CDR3 sequence is 14 residues long. The germline V and J ends were trimmed by 3 bases and 1 base, with 10 bases remaining between them. The V gene's germline CDR1 is LNHDA and CDR2 SQIVND (reference sequence). CDR3 protein: CASSMGFGSYEQYF. DNA for the CDR3: TGTGCCAGTAGTATGGGCTTCGGATCCTACGAGCAGTACTTC. Full variable domain (remainder filled in from reference TRBV19 and TRBJ2-7): DGGITQSPKYLFRKEGQNVTLSCEQNLNHDAMYWYRQDPGQGLRLIYYSQIVNDFQKGDIAEGYSVSREKKESFPLTVTSAQKNPTAFYLCASSMGFGSYEQYFGPGTRLTVT.

The chain is built from TRBV7-3 and TRBJ2-2, with D uncertain. CDR1 SGHTA and CDR2 FQGTGA come from the germline V gene. This CDR3 is built from 14 residues. V dropped 5 bases and J dropped 1 base, with 8 bases sitting between them. This CDR3 reads CASSLNKNTGELFF. The CDR3 nucleotides are TGTGCCAGCAGCCTGAACAAGAACACCGGGGAGCTGTTTTTT.

The chain joins TRBV7-9 to TRBJ1-5, with TRBD1 matching 9 bases. Trimming cost V 5 bases and J 7 bases; bases outside gene matches: 6. The V gene's germline CDR1 is SEHNR and CDR2 FQNEAQ (reference sequence). The CDR3 loop spans 14 amino acids. The CDR3 DNA sequence: TGTGCCAGCAGCCTACAGGGGGCGGGACAGCCCCAGCATTTT. Translating gives CASSLQGAGQPQHF. Using reference TRBV7-9 and TRBJ1-5 for the parts outside the CDR3, the full variable domain is DTGVSQNPRHKITKRGQNVTFRCDPISEHNRLYWYRQTLGQGPEFLTYFQNEAQLEKSRLLSDRFSAERPKGSFSTLEIQRTEQGDSAMYLCASSLQGAGQPQHFGDGTRLSIL.

The chain recombines TRBV3-1 (or the pseudogene TRBV3-2) with TRBJ2-2; TRBD1 is a possible D gene (6 bases). The length of the CDR3 is 15 residues. Germline V gene sequence: CDR1 LGHDT, CDR2 YNNKEL (reference sequence). V was clipped by 5 bases and J by 0 bases, with 10 bases between them. The CDR3, as DNA: TGTGCCAGCAGCACAGGACAGACGAACACCGGGGAGCTGTTTTTT. This sequence encodes CASSTGQTNTGELFF.

The J gene is TRBJ2-1, the V gene TRBV6-6, with D possibly matching TRBD2 (5 bases). The length of the CDR3 is 15 residues. Germline values: CDR1 MNHNY, CDR2 SVGAGI (reference sequence). V was pared by 4 bases and J by 5 bases, with 15 bases between. CDR3 sequence: CASSSLRGFDNEQFF. CDR3 DNA sequence: TGTGCCAGCAGTTCGTTACGGGGATTCGACAATGAGCAGTTCTTC.

The chain combines TRBV28 with TRBJ1-4; unclear D gene. Trimming removed 3 bases from V and 0 bases from J, with 5 bases in between. The CDR3 extends over 14 amino acids. Germline CDR1 reads MDHEN; CDR2 reads SYDVKM. The CDR3 protein is CASSFSSTNEKLFF. CDR3 sequence (DNA): TGTGCCAGCAGTTTCTCCTCAACTAATGAAAAACTGTTTTTT.

The genes are TRBV29-1 and TRBJ1-3; D is ambiguous. Germline V gives CDR1 SQVTM, CDR2 ANQGSEA. V lost 3 bases and J lost 3, with 3 bases in between. The CDR3 length is 11 residues. The CDR3 loop reads CSVESGNTIYF. The CDR3 DNA sequence: TGCAGCGTTGAGAGTGGAAACACCATATATTTT.

CDR3 in DNA: TGCGCCAGCAGCCCAGACACGGATTGGGCTGAAGCTTTCTTT. This sequence encodes CASSPDTDWAEAFF. This chain connects TRBV5-1 to TRBJ1-1; D is undetermined. There are 14 residues in the CDR3. V shed 4 bases and J shed 6 bases, with 16 bases lying between them. The germline V gene encodes CDR1 SGHRS and CDR2 YFSETQ.

V usage is TRBV9 and J usage is TRBJ2-2; TRBD2 aligns across 9 bases. V was clipped by 0 bases and J by 0 bases; unmatched bases: 3. The CDR3 length is 17 residues. Germline V lookup: CDR1 SGDLS, CDR2 YYNGEE. Here the CDR3 DNA reads TGTGCCAGCAGCGTAGAAAAGCGGGGGGCGAACACCGGGGAGCTGTTTTTT. Its translation is CASSVEKRGANTGELFF.